The clone carrying this TCR beta chain was observed a handful of times. No antigen is known for it. Via MiXCR, TCRdb re-called the RACE reads, giving one row per CDR3 protein. The data show 80,000 to 100,000 distinct CDR3 sequences, about an eighth seen once. The source of the sample is a study of human T cells and chemical hapten exposure. Study-level points and caveats: DPC sensitization left the count of TCRs above 1 in 1000 unchanged.

This CDR3 is built from 16 residues. V was pared by 3 bases and J by 0 bases, with 5 bases of the junction left unmatched. Germline loops: CDR1 MDHEN, CDR2 SYDVKM. The sample's time point: patch test 1, 2 weeks after DPC sensitization. Indicated treatment: therapeutic diphenylcyclopropenone sensitization with weekly scalp DPC. This clonotype was obtained from a woman aged 40 to 50 with alopecia areata. Some clones in this sample may be carry-over from other donors' samples. The chain employs TRBV28 and TRBJ2-7; 10 bases fit TRBD2. The specimen comprised whole blood, sampled in connection with sensitization to the hapten diphenylcyclopropenone (DPC). The DNA of the CDR3 is TGTGCCAGCAGTTTTGCTAGCGGGAGTGCCTCCTACGAGCAGTACTTC. It codes for CASSFASGSASYEQYF.